This T cell receptor beta chain was identified in a study of blood T cell repertoires in COVID-19. Overall study: The cDNA or gDNA used as material had been derived from T cells, B-cell-depleted T cells, or PBMCs.

Method: immunoSEQ multiplex PCR; TCRdb's copy keeps in-frame clones and lacks some. The table lists fewer than 350,000 clones, 85% to 90% of them singletons, with 1.7% in the top ten. The CDR3 is 15 residues long. Germline-derived CDR1 and CDR2 are SGHNT and YYREEE (reference sequence). Trimming stripped 4 bases from V and 3 bases from J, with 13 bases between. Participant age was roughly 18 to 90 years, and participants resided in approximately 25 US areas. This chain uses TRBV5-4 with TRBJ2-2; D perhaps matches TRBD2 (6 bases). The specimen was PBMCs or T cells enriched from blood (not recorded which). This TCR was sampled from a woman younger than 35 with acute COVID-19. Here the CDR3 DNA reads TGTGCCAGCAGCCCTCGCGCGGGACACACCGGGGAGCTGTTTTTT. As protein: CASSPRAGHTGELFF.